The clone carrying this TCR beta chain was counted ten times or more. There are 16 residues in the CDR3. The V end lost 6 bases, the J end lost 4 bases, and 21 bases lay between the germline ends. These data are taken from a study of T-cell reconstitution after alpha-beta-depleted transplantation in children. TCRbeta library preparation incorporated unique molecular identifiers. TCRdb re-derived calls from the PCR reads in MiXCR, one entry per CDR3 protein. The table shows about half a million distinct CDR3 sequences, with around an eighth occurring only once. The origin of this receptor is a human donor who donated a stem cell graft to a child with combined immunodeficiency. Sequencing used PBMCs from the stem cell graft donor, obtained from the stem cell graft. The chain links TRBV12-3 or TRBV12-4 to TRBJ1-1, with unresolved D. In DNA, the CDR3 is TGTGCCAGCAGCCAAAGTATTGGTGGGGAGGCCACTGAAGCTTTCTTT. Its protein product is CASSQSIGGEATEAFF.